This T cell receptor (beta chain) was documented in a study of T cells in Graves' hyperthyroidism and ophthalmopathy. The study's findings and limits: Model predictions of ophthalmopathy came a median 6.5 months before onset.

The V end was cut by 11 bases, the J end by 3 bases, with 16 bases between. CDR1 and CDR2 from the germline V gene are SEHNR and FQNEAQ (reference sequence). This CDR3 is 13 amino acids long. Concerning this clonotype itself: The antigen is undetermined.

The definition of stable Graves' hyperthyroidism was no ophthalmopathy progression within 18 months. The patients, who ranged from 18 to 65 in age, presented with newly diagnosed hyperthyroidism lasting under 2 months. Patients with uncontrolled infections, other autoimmune diseases, pregnancy or lactation were excluded. The CDR3 regions of TCR beta were amplified from RNA transcripts. A set of HTBI primers served as the primers for a first-round RT-PCR of the TCR CDR3. TCRdb redid the calling of the multiplex PCR reads with MiXCR, one entry per CDR3 protein. The sample holds hundreds of thousands of distinct CDR3 sequences, 14% seen once.

The sequencing sample was made of blood. This TCR was sampled from a young woman with Graves' hyperthyroidism. This rearrangement joins TRBV7-9 to TRBJ1-2; unclear D gene. The DNA of the CDR3 is TGTGCCCGTCGTAAGGCCGGGCACTATGGCTACACCTTC. Residues: CARRKAGHYGYTF.